This paragraph covers one T cell receptor (beta chain) sequence. Its antigen is not yet known. Per-nucleotide qualities are absent, and no much larger clonotype sits a single base away. This record comes from a study of T cell repertoires in urothelial bladder cancer (dated by TCRdb to the late 2010s). With regard to the full study: Of the roughly 12 resected lesions, three were clinically staged as cT0, three as cTa, three as cT1 and three as cT2 or greater. The study compared TCR repertoire clonality in bladder tumors with that in benign bladder inflammation. Over ten patients with bladder lesions undergoing transurethral resection were identified prospectively. About 11 resected bladder lesions, consisting of urothelial carcinoma (UC+) and benign (UC-) specimens, were examined.

Beyond this particular receptor, the publication reports: In carcinoma specimens, one T-cell clone made up as much as 17% of infiltrating lymphocytes, versus approximately 1.9% in benign specimens. Urothelial carcinoma specimens had fewer T cells than benign specimens, with medians of roughly 5,600 and 26,000. A median tumor infiltrating lymphocyte percentage of approximately 2% was observed in carcinoma specimens, compared with less than 15% in benign specimens.

The cysteine opens and the phenylalanine closes a CDR3 of 14 amino acids. Kept here is only the CDR3 DNA, which spans 42 bases and is read in frame from base 1. V is cut back by 1 base and J by 8 bases, with 4 bases in the junction unmatched. The germline V gene (reference sequence) provides CDR1 SEHNR and CDR2 FQNEAQ. The immunoSEQ assay was used to sequence the CDR3 region of the TCR beta chain. On the study's bioinformatics: For every specimen, the T-cell fraction, clonal dominance and maximum TCR clone frequency were calculated. TCRdb obtained this table from immuneACCESS and retained in-frame rearrangements with V and J assigned. These tables miss some clones; where compared with another copy, unresolved V genes account for less than half of the shortfall, and the remainder is unexplained. That table furnishes V, J and clone size, whereas the DNA furnished D and trimming. The sample table holds some 14,000 clones, of which roughly 65% were seen once. The top ten hold about 8.1% of the sample.

Specimens of bladder lesions were obtained during transurethral resection and kept at -80C. DNA was extracted from bladder specimens collected at transurethral resection. The TCR comes from a human donor with urothelial carcinoma. The sample taken for sequencing was tumor-infiltrating cells from bladder cancer. The rearranged segments are TRBV7-9 and TRBJ2-3; 9 bases in the middle match TRBD2. CDR3 region: CASSLVAGGPTQYF. The nucleotides are TGTGCCAGCAGCTTAGTTGCGGGGGGGCCTACGCAGTATTTT.